One and the same sample provided the 14 T cell receptor beta chains below, sequenced in a study of regulatory T cells in long-lasting Graves disease. Building the TCR beta libraries relied on iRepertoire HTBI primers, and CDR3 regions underwent Arm-PCR. TCRdb independently ran MiXCR on the multiplex PCR reads; one entry per CDR3 protein. The data show 450,000 to 600,000 distinct CDR3 sequences, around 16% seen once. The sample's time point: newly diagnosed GD, antithyroid drugs for less than 3 months. The TCR library was made from RNA that had been extracted from PBMCs in TRIzol. These sequences were also reported in another study, on T cells in Graves' hyperthyroidism and ophthalmopathy.

The source was peripheral blood mononuclear cells (PBMCs), collected at new diagnosis, from a patient treated with antithyroid drugs. These TCRs come from a middle-aged man with Graves disease.

In this sample, this clonotype turned up many times. This chain connects TRBV28 to TRBJ1-5, with TRBD1 identical over 7 bases. The CDR3 runs to 20 residues. Germline lookup yields CDR1 MDHEN and CDR2 SYDVKM. The J segment lost 6 bases and the V segment lost 5 bases, leaving 25 bases of the junction unmatched. Here the CDR3 DNA reads TGTGCCAGCAGTCCCACCTTCATCTGGGACAGACTTAAAATTCTTCAGCCCCAGCATTTT. Translating it yields CASSPTFIWDRLKILQPQHF.

This clonotype was observed a handful of times. This chain uses TRBV28 with TRBJ1-2; perhaps TRBD1 as D (5 bases). V lost 6 bases and J lost 7, with 15 bases in between. This CDR3 is built from 13 residues. The V gene's germline CDR1 is MDHEN and CDR2 SYDVKM. The CDR3 loop reads CASRPPDIGGYTF. Here the CDR3 DNA reads TGTGCCAGCAGACCCCCGGACATAGGTGGCTACACCTTC.

The chain has TRBV16 and TRBJ2-7; 8 positions agree with TRBD1. V was pared by 0 bases and J by 0 bases, with 10 bases of the junction left unmatched. Looked up from germline, CDR1 is KGHSY and CDR2 is FQNENV. The CDR3 loop spans 18 amino acids. The CDR3, as DNA: TGTGCCAGCAGCCAATCCTTCGGGACAGGCTTAACCTCCTACGAGCAGTACTTC. Its translation: CASSQSFGTGLTSYEQYF.

The chain has TRBV9 and TRBJ2-7; D is ambiguous. The germline CDR1 and CDR2 sequences are SGDLS and YYNGEE. V was cut by 2 bases and J by 2 bases, with 11 bases left in between. CDR3 length equals 14 residues. The CDR3 DNA sequence: TGTGCCAGCAGCGTCTCTTCAACCACCTACGAGCAGTACTTC. Translated, it gives CASSVSSTTYEQYF.

This clonotype was recorded many times. This chain links TRBV12-3 or TRBV12-4 with TRBJ2-7, with TRBD2 identical over 7 bases. V gave up 7 bases and J gave up 0 bases; unmatched junction bases: 9. The CDR3 is made up of 15 amino acids. The CDR3 nucleotides read TGTGCCAGCACCTATAGGGCTAGCGGCTCCTACGAGCAGTACTTC. Translated: CASTYRASGSYEQYF.

The sample holds many counts of this clonotype. This sequence joins TRBV3-1 and TRBJ2-7; possible D gene TRBD2, 5 bases. Germline-derived CDR1 and CDR2 are LGHDT and YNNKEL (reference sequence). V was trimmed by 0 bases and J by 0 bases, leaving 9 bases between them. This CDR3 contains 15 residues. CDR3 in DNA: TGTGCCAGCAGCCAAGAAGGAGCGGTCTCCTACGAGCAGTACTTC. It specifies CASSQEGAVSYEQYF.

The table lists this clonotype with a few counts. CDR3 sequence (DNA): TGTGCCAGCAGCCCATCTTTGAGGGACGGCTACACCTTC. Amino acids: CASSPSLRDGYTF. The chain has TRBV13 and TRBJ1-2, with D possibly TRBD1 on 5 matching bases. Germline V lookup: CDR1 PRHDT, CDR2 FYEKMQ (reference sequence). V was cut by 5 bases and J by 8 bases, with 15 bases left in between. The CDR3 is made up of 13 amino acids.

The chain joins TRBV4-2 to TRBJ1-6, with TRBD1 as a possible D gene (5 bases). In germline, CDR1 is LGHNA, CDR2 YNFKEQ. Trimming stripped 0 bases from V and 6 bases from J, with 12 bases between. CDR3 length: 16 residues. CDR3 coding DNA: TGTGCCAGCAGCCAAGATCGCGGGGCTAGTAATTCACCCCTCCACTTT. This gives the protein CASSQDRGASNSPLHF.

With respect to this clonotype: A much larger clone lies a single base off, so this may be a read error. V gene TRBV12-3 or TRBV12-4 combines with J gene TRBJ2-4; 10 bases match TRBD2. Trimming took 8 bases from V and 13 from J; bases not matched to a gene: 14. The CDR3 contains 14 residues. Written as DNA, the CDR3 is TGTGCCAGCCCCGGGACTAGCGCATGGAATGAGCAGTACTTC. It is translated as CASPGTSAWNEQYF.

This clonotype was seen repeatedly, ten times or more. V is TRBV13 and J is TRBJ2-3, with 11 bases lining up with TRBD2. The CDR3 totals 17 residues. V shed 8 bases, J shed 1 base, and the junction held 11 bases outside the gene matches. Germline V gene sequence: CDR1 PRHDT, CDR2 FYEKMQ (reference sequence). The CDR3 coding sequence is TGTGCCAGCCAGGAGGGACTAGCGGCAGTTCGCACAGATACGCAGTATTTT. Its protein product is CASQEGLAAVRTDTQYF.

Worth noting for this clonotype: A single base is all that separates this from a far larger clone, so a read error is likely. The chain has TRBV28 and TRBJ2-7; possible D gene TRBD2, 6 bases. CDR1 is MDHEN, CDR2 SYDVKM, per germline. The length of the CDR3 is 13 residues. The CDR3 is CASSPGTGYEQCF. CDR3 in DNA: TGTGCCAGCAGTCCCGGGACTGGTTACGAGCAGTGCTTC. Full variable domain (missing parts from reference TRBV28 and TRBJ2-7): DVKVTQSSRYLVKRTGEKVFLECVQDMDHENMFWYRQDPGLGLRLIYFSYDVKMKEKGDIPEGYSVSREKKERFSLILESASTNQTSMYLCASSPGTGYEQCFGPGTRLTVT.

This clonotype was counted ten times or more. This chain joins TRBV3-1 and TRBJ2-1, with TRBD2 identical over 8 bases. The CDR3 spans 15 residues. V shed 0 bases and J 7 bases; nucleotides not matched to a gene: 5. The germline V gene has CDR1 LGHDT and CDR2 YNNKEL (reference sequence). In DNA form, the CDR3 reads TGTGCCAGCAGCCAAGACCCAGCGGGAGATAATGAGCAGTTCTTC. This codes for CASSQDPAGDNEQFF.

The table lists this clonotype with a few counts. The V and J genes are TRBV7-2 and TRBJ2-5; TRBD2 matches at 7 bases. This CDR3 region has 17 residues. The ends lost 5 bases at V and 5 bases at J; junction bases unmatched: 17. Looked up from germline, CDR1 is SGHTA and CDR2 is FQGNSA. The CDR3 sequence is CASSQVSPGLVPETQYF. In DNA, the CDR3 is TGTGCCAGCAGCCAAGTTTCCCCAGGACTAGTGCCGGAGACCCAGTACTTC.

The chain links TRBV7-9 to TRBJ2-1; D remains ambiguous. Trimming removed 4 bases at V and 1 base at J, with 11 bases between. CDR1 and CDR2 (germline): SEHNR, FQNEAQ (reference sequence). CDR3 size: 15 residues. The DNA for the CDR3 is TGTGCCAGCAGCTCCACTCGACAATCCTACAATGAGCAGTTCTTC. Translated, it gives CASSSTRQSYNEQFF. Full variable domain (missing parts from reference TRBV7-9 and TRBJ2-1): DTGVSQNPRHKITKRGQNVTFRCDPISEHNRLYWYRQTLGQGPEFLTYFQNEAQLEKSRLLSDRFSAERPKGSFSTLEIQRTEQGDSAMYLCASSSTRQSYNEQFFGPGTRLTVL.